This T cell receptor (beta chain) originates from a study of memory CD4+ T cells and cytomegalovirus serostatus. Turning to the study itself: Of the healthy Belgian adults, several were CMV seropositive and approximately 24 seronegative.

Original processing methods: After removing out-of-frame reads, 2,204,828 distinct TCRbeta sequences remained. Clones were sequenced by immunoSEQ multiplex PCR, and TCRdb holds only the in-frame ones, with some missing. V and J calls and clone size are copied from that table; D and trimming were computed from the DNA. The sample consists of more than 35,000 clones, 60% to 85% of them appearing once. The sort gate was single viable CD3+CD4+CD8-CD45RO+ cells for memory CD4+ T cells. After thawing, CD4+ T cells were positively selected. The V gene's germline CDR1 is SGHAT and CDR2 FQNNGV. The CDR3 loop spans 15 amino acids. Losses at the gene ends were 2 bases for V and 5 bases for J; bases not matched to a gene: 5.

The specimen was memory CD4+ T cells from blood. This clonotype was obtained from an adult in good health and CMV-seronegative. This rearrangement joins TRBV11-2 to TRBJ2-3; 9 bases align to TRBD1. CDR3: CASSLTGGQGDTQYF. The CDR3 bases are TGTGCCAGCAGCTTAACAGGGGGCCAAGGAGATACGCAGTATTTT.